These 26 T cell receptor beta chains originate from one sample sequenced in a study. From the 5' RACE reads, TCRdb called clonotypes with MiXCR, one entry per CDR3 protein. The sample holds more than 45,000 distinct CDR3 sequences, 28% seen once. Sequencing was done on a sample of tumor-infiltrating memory CD4+ T cells sorted from the breast tumor. The sample's subset: memory CD4+ T cells, CD4+CD45RO+CD25-. Receptors were obtained from a female donor with breast cancer.

This chain uses TRBV28 with TRBJ2-7, with D maybe TRBD1 (6 bases). This CDR3 has 14 amino acids. Between the trimmed V and J ends, which lost 6 bases and 4 bases, there was a span of 16 bases. Per the germline V gene, CDR1 is MDHEN and CDR2 is SYDVKM. The CDR3 spells CASSDQGLGYEQYF. Here the CDR3 DNA reads TGTGCCAGCAGCGACCAGGGGTTGGGATACGAGCAGTACTTC.

V and J are TRBV4-3 and TRBJ2-1, with TRBD2 as a possible D gene (6 bases). The germline gives CDR1 LGHNA, CDR2 YSLEER. The V end was cut by 3 bases, the J end by 8 bases, with 11 bases between. The length of the CDR3 is 13 residues. The chain's CDR3 is CASSQETRDEQFF. In DNA, the CDR3 is TGCGCCAGCAGCCAGGAGACTAGGGATGAGCAGTTCTTC.

The chain is built from TRBV4-3 and TRBJ1-1; the D gene is possibly TRBD1 (6 bases). CDR3 length equals 15 residues. The germline CDR1 and CDR2 sequences are LGHNA and YSLEER. The V and J ends lost 1 base and 1 base respectively, with 10 bases between them. The CDR3 sequence is CASSQVRGKNTEAFF. The CDR3 region has the DNA TGCGCCAGCAGCCAAGTCAGGGGAAAGAACACTGAAGCTTTCTTT.

This clonotype was seen ten or more times. The chain has TRBV7-2 and TRBJ1-1; D gene unclear. The CDR3 extends over 13 amino acids. Germline V gene sequence: CDR1 SGHTA, CDR2 FQGNSA. With 6 bases removed from V and 5 bases from J, the gap between germline ends came to 13 bases. CDR3 in amino acids: CASRPDTFTEAFF. The CDR3 coding sequence is TGTGCCAGCAGGCCTGACACTTTTACTGAAGCTTTCTTT.

This clonotype was counted only a few times. This chain links TRBV10-2 with TRBJ1-6; D perhaps matches TRBD1 (5 bases). This CDR3 contains 13 residues. Germline-derived CDR1 and CDR2 are WSHSY and SAAADI. The V end was cut by 4 bases, the J end by 7 bases, with 8 bases between. CDR3: CASSGQLNSPLHF. The CDR3 nucleotides read TGCGCCAGCAGTGGACAGCTAAATTCACCCCTCCACTTT.

This sequence joins TRBV6-6 and TRBJ1-5; 10 bases are shared with TRBD1. J was trimmed by 5 bases and V by 6 bases; bases with no gene match: 4. Germline assignment: CDR1 MNHNY and CDR2 SVGAGI (reference sequence). The CDR3 runs 14 residues. The CDR3 region is CASSRTGGDQPQHF. The CDR3, as DNA: TGTGCCAGCAGCAGGACAGGGGGGGATCAGCCCCAGCATTTT.

The J gene is TRBJ2-7, the V gene TRBV6-6, with D possibly being TRBD2 (6 bases). V lost 11 bases and J lost 3, with 17 bases in between. Germline V gene data show CDR1 as MNHNY and CDR2 as SVGAGI (reference sequence). There are 13 residues in the CDR3. CDR3 protein: CAGTAGPNYEQYF. The CDR3 region has the DNA TGTGCCGGCACCGCGGGACCGAACTACGAGCAGTACTTC.

V is TRBV20-1 and J is TRBJ2-1, with 10 bases fitting TRBD2. There are 15 residues in the CDR3. CDR1 DFQATT and CDR2 SNEGSKA come from the germline V gene (reference sequence). J was trimmed by 8 bases and V by 3 bases; bases with no gene match: 10. For the CDR3, the DNA is TGCAGTGCTAGGTGGGCTAGCGGGAGTAACGATGAGCAGTTCTTC. It yields the protein CSARWASGSNDEQFF.

The chain has TRBV7-9 and TRBJ1-2, with a tentative D call TRBD1 (5 bases). The CDR3 loop spans 12 amino acids. CDR1 is SEHNR, CDR2 FQNEAQ, per germline (reference sequence). The germline V and J ends were trimmed by 8 bases and 3 bases, with 10 bases remaining between them. CDR3 sequence (DNA): TGTGCCAGCGGGGGGTCCGACTATGGCTACACCTTC. It yields the protein CASGGSDYGYTF.

The rearrangement uses TRBV6-2 or TRBV6-3 and TRBJ2-4, with 7 bases identical to TRBD1. This CDR3 is built from 16 residues. J lost 5 bases, V lost 6 bases, and 13 bases had no gene match. Looked up from germline, CDR1 is MNHEY and CDR2 is SVGEGT. The CDR3 sequence: CASSPWTGHNQNIQYF. In DNA, the CDR3 is TGTGCCAGCAGCCCTTGGACAGGACACAACCAAAACATTCAGTACTTC.

This clonotype turned up a few times. This chain joins TRBV6-5 and TRBJ2-7; TRBD1 might be the D (6 bases). The germline V gene has CDR1 MNHEY and CDR2 SVGAGI. CDR3 size: 13 residues. CDR3 bases: TGTGTCAGTTACAGGGTAGGCTCCTACGAGCAGTACTTC. Translating gives CVSYRVGSYEQYF.

This clonotype occurred a few times. The rearrangement joins TRBV6-1 to TRBJ2-5; D assignment may be TRBD1 or TRBD2 (6 bases each). Trimming stripped 6 bases from V and 4 bases from J, with 15 bases between. The CDR3 has 14 amino acids. The V gene's germline CDR1 is MNHNS and CDR2 SASEGT. The CDR3 nucleotides are TGTGCCAGCAGGGAGCAGGGGAGGTCAGAGACCCAGTACTTC. It codes for CASREQGRSETQYF.

The genes are TRBV7-2 and TRBJ2-5, with 9 bases matching TRBD2. The CDR3 extends over 14 amino acids. V was pared by 5 bases and J by 4 bases, with 5 bases of the junction left unmatched. The V gene's germline CDR1 is SGHTA and CDR2 FQGNSA. Written as DNA, the CDR3 is TGTGCCAGCAGCGGGACTAGCAGAGTAGAGACCCAGTACTTC. Amino acids: CASSGTSRVETQYF.

CDR3 sequence: CASSSNPYMSTGELFF. CDR3 in DNA: TGCGCCAGCAGCTCGAACCCTTACATGAGCACCGGGGAGCTGTTTTTT. V and J are TRBV5-1 and TRBJ2-2, with unresolved D. The CDR3 is made up of 16 amino acids. Germline CDR1 SGHRS, CDR2 YFSETQ. The V end lost 3 bases, the J end lost 4 bases, and 16 bases lay between the germline ends.

This clonotype was seen only a few times. The chain couples TRBV2 to TRBJ1-2; TRBD1 might be the D (5 bases). Germline CDR1 is SNHLY and CDR2 is FYNNEI. The germline V and J ends were trimmed by 8 bases and 6 bases, with 22 bases remaining between them. The CDR3 is 15 amino acids. As DNA, the CDR3 is TGTGCCAGCTCGTCGGAGGGGAACGGGGGGAATGGCTACACCTTC. It specifies CASSSEGNGGNGYTF.

The V gene is TRBV6-2 or TRBV6-3, the J gene TRBJ1-2; 7 nucleotides line up with TRBD1. Per germline, CDR1 MNHEY and CDR2 SVGEGT. Germline trimming cut 6 bases from V and 5 bases from J; bases unmatched to any gene: 9. This CDR3 is built from 14 residues. CDR3 amino acids: CASRQATGRYGYTF. DNA for the CDR3: TGTGCCAGCAGACAGGCGACAGGGCGATATGGCTACACCTTC.

The rearrangement uses TRBV4-3 and TRBJ1-2, with D tentatively TRBD1 (5 bases). CDR1 is LGHNA and CDR2 is YSLEER in the germline V gene. The CDR3 covers 15 residues. Trimming took off 0 bases at V and 3 bases at J, with 11 bases between the two ends. CDR3 amino acids: CASSQETAWDYGYTF. The CDR3 region has the DNA TGCGCCAGCAGCCAAGAGACAGCTTGGGACTATGGCTACACCTTC.

J is TRBJ1-5 and V is TRBV12-3 or TRBV12-4, with D possibly being TRBD1 (5 bases). The CDR3 is 14 amino acids. Between the trimmed V and J ends, which lost 7 bases and 2 bases, there was a span of 12 bases. Here the CDR3 DNA reads TGTGCCAGCAAACGCGGGACGGGCAATCAGCCCCAGCATTTT. Translated, it gives CASKRGTGNQPQHF.

For this clonotype: Because the CDR3 is missing its conserved closing phenylalanine or tryptophan, this is likely a read error. The chain couples TRBV6-2 or TRBV6-3 to TRBJ2-6, with D perhaps being TRBD1 or TRBD2 (6 bases each). Germline lookup yields CDR1 MNHEY and CDR2 SVGEGT. The CDR3 runs 13 residues. CDR3 in amino acids: CASSYTGANILTV. CDR3 bases: TGTGCCAGCAGTTACACGGGGGCCAACATCCTGACTGTC.

J is TRBJ1-2 and V is TRBV4-1; the match to TRBD1 covers 8 bases. V shed 0 bases, J shed 3 bases, and the junction held 6 bases outside the gene matches. This CDR3 comprises 16 residues. Germline lookup yields CDR1 MGHRA and CDR2 YSYEKL. The DNA for the CDR3 is TGCGCCAGCAGCCAAGATGGGACAGGCGTCGACTATGGCTACACCTTC. As protein: CASSQDGTGVDYGYTF.

The genes are TRBV30 and TRBJ1-2; no firm D call. The germline V gene encodes CDR1 GTSNPN and CDR2 SVGIG (reference sequence). The CDR3 loop spans 14 amino acids. The germline V and J ends were trimmed by 0 bases and 8 bases, with 16 bases remaining between them. The CDR3 DNA follows: TGTGCCTGGAGTGTAATCGGCCAGGCCTTGGGCTACACCTTC. Residues: CAWSVIGQALGYTF.

V is TRBV12-3 or TRBV12-4 and J is TRBJ1-1; no firm D call. V was pared by 3 bases and J by 8 bases, with 16 bases between. CDR3 length: 14 residues. The chain's CDR3 is CASSFGEASAEAFF. The CDR3 DNA follows: TGTGCCAGCAGTTTTGGGGAGGCGTCGGCGGAAGCTTTCTTT.

This clonotype occurred once. The chain has TRBV20-1 and TRBJ1-5; the match to TRBD1 covers 9 bases. J was trimmed by 3 bases and V by 6 bases; bases with no gene match: 6. From germline, CDR1 is DFQATT and CDR2 SNEGSKA (reference sequence). The CDR3 loop spans 14 amino acids. The CDR3 DNA follows: TGCAGTGCAGTAACAGGGGGCTTCAATCAGCCCCAGCATTTT. Residues: CSAVTGGFNQPQHF.

The chain couples TRBV12-3 or TRBV12-4 to TRBJ1-5, with TRBD1 as a possible D gene (6 bases). Trimming took 6 bases from V and 7 from J, leaving 10 bases between them. The CDR3 is 12 amino acids. The CDR3 nucleotides read TGTGCCAGCAGCCACAGGGTGCAGCCCCAGCATTTT. It is translated as CASSHRVQPQHF.

This sequence joins TRBV5-1 and TRBJ1-1, with TRBD1 identical over 7 bases. Per the germline V gene, CDR1 is SGHRS and CDR2 is YFSETQ. The CDR3 loop spans 17 amino acids. Trimming at V came to 1 base and at J to 0 bases, leaving 9 bases not matched to a gene. This CDR3 reads CASSLNRGPSMNTEAFF. The CDR3 bases are TGCGCCAGCAGCTTGAACAGGGGACCTTCCATGAACACTGAAGCTTTCTTT.

This chain connects TRBV6-5 to TRBJ2-3; TRBD1 matches 12 bases. V lost 3 bases and J lost 5; bases outside the gene matches: 6. Per the germline V gene, CDR1 is MNHEY and CDR2 is SVGAGI. The CDR3 sequence is 16 residues long. This CDR3 reads CASSYRGQGARDTQYF. The CDR3 region has the DNA TGTGCCAGCAGTTATAGGGGACAGGGGGCGAGAGATACGCAGTATTTT.